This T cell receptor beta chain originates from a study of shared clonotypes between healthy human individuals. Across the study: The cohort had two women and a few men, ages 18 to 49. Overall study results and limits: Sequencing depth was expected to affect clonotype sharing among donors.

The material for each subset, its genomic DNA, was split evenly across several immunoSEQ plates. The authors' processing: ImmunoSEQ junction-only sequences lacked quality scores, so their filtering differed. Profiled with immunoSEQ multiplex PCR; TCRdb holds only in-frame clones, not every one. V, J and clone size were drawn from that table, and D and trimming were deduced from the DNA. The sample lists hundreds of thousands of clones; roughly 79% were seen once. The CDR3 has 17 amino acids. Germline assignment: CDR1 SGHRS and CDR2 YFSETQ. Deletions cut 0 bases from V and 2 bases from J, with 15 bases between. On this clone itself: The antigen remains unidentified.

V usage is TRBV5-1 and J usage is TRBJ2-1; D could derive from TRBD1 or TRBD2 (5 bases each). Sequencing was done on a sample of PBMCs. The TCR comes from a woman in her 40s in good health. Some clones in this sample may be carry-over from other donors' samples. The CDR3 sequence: CASSLALSGTTYNEQFF. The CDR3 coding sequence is TGCGCCAGCAGCTTGGCCCTATCGGGGACCACCTACAATGAGCAGTTCTTC.